A single sample gave rise to the 5 T cell receptor beta chains below, sequenced in a study of molecular identifiers for immune sequencing clone quantification. One entry per CDR3 protein results from TCRdb running MiXCR on the PCR reads. The sample yields tens of thousands of distinct CDR3 sequences, around a sixth seen once. What was sequenced was naive CD8+ T cells from blood, with Jurkat cell RNA spiked in. Subset: FACS-sorted CD8+CD4-CCR7+CD45RA+ naive T cells. All receptors derive from a human donor in good health. Some libraries in this study had Jurkat cell RNA spiked in.

This clonotype was picked up many times. This may be a read error, as it is one base from a much larger clone. The chain links TRBV21-1 to TRBJ2-3; the table's D gene call, TRBD1, was not cross checked with the DNA. TRBV21-1 is labeled a pseudogene. CDR3 length: 17 residues. CDR3 sequence reads: CASRTIHRQAKADTQCF. The CDR3 region has the DNA TGTGCCAGCAGAACAATTCACAGACAGGCAAAGGCAGATACGCAGTGTTTT.

This clonotype was counted many times. The chain carries TRBV18 and TRBJ2-7, with D possibly being TRBD1 or TRBD2 (5 bases each). This CDR3 is built from 14 residues. V was trimmed by 3 bases and J by 5 bases, leaving 14 bases between them. Germline CDR1 is KGHSH and CDR2 is LQKENI. CDR3 protein: CASSPTRGPNEQYF. Written as DNA, the CDR3 is TGTGCCAGCTCACCCACGAGGGGACCCAACGAGCAGTACTTC.

This clonotype was detected only a few times. This chain joins TRBV30 and TRBJ2-7; no firm D call. Trimming shortened V by 4 bases and J by 4 bases, and 20 bases separated the two germline ends. Looked up from germline, CDR1 is GTSNPN and CDR2 is SVGIG (reference sequence). The CDR3 length is 15 residues. The DNA of the CDR3 is TGTGCCTGGACGATGGAAACGCCCTCCGGGTACGAGCAGTACTTC. Residues: CAWTMETPSGYEQYF.

Note on this clonotype: A much larger clone differs by one base, so this may be a read error. The V gene is TRBV4-2, the J gene TRBJ2-3, with D hard to call. CDR3 size: 16 residues. The germline V and J ends were trimmed by 0 bases and 1 base, with 11 bases remaining between them. Per the germline V gene, CDR1 is LGHNA and CDR2 is YNFKEQ. CDR3 bases: TGTGCCAGCAGCCAAGATCCGGAGATTCGCACAGATACGCAGTATTTT. This codes for CASSQDPEIRTDTQYF.

For this clonotype: A much larger clone lies a single base off, so this may be a read error. V is TRBV20-1 and J is TRBJ2-1; D gene uncertain. The germline CDR1 and CDR2 sequences are DFQATT and SNEGSKA (reference sequence). This CDR3 region has 16 residues. The DNA of the CDR3 is TGCGGTGCTAGGGTCCTCCTGGCTAGCTCCTACAATGAGCAGTTCTTC. This translates into CGARVLLASSYNEQFF.